This T cell receptor (beta chain) appears in the sequencing data of a study of blood T cell repertoires in COVID-19. Method: immunoSEQ multiplex PCR; TCRdb's copy keeps in-frame clones and lacks some. The sample contains tens of thousands of clones, approximately 90% of which appear only once. Germline V CDR1 and CDR2: SGHDT, YYEEEE. CDR3 length equals 14 residues. Germline trimming cut 4 bases from V and 5 bases from J; bases unmatched to any gene: 8. V gene TRBV5-6 combines with J gene TRBJ2-5; 7 nucleotides line up with TRBD1. The source material was peripheral blood. The receptor was derived from a woman in her 70s with acute or convalescent COVID-19. The CDR3 bases are TGTGCCAGCAGCGTGTACAGGGGCGGCGAGACCCAGTACTTC. Protein: CASSVYRGGETQYF.